This T cell receptor (beta chain) is from a study of blood T cell repertoires in COVID-19 (dated by TCRdb to between 2020 and 2021). A note on the overall study: The collaborator samples originated in the United States, Italy and Spain and spanned the acute and convalescent phases of COVID-19. Sample metadata almost always included a de-identified subject ID, COVID-19 status, age in years and sex. The dataset comprised deeply sampled blood TCRbeta repertoires from subjects exposed to, actively infected with, or recovered from COVID-19. HLA class I and class II types, where available, came from metadata supplied by the sample provider rather than from assay-based typing. The material from the prospective study consisted of cDNA or gDNA derived from T cells, B-cell-depleted T cells, or PBMCs. The samples were drawn from the first 160 participants of the ongoing ImmuneRACE study and from 1,254 subjects provided by 6 global collaborators. The repertoires were released in a freely available public database intended as a resource for research on the immune response to SARS-CoV-2. What the research found in general, with its limitations: The amount of clinical and demographic metadata varied by source and participant and was provided uncurated.

Enrolling through a virtual design, the prospective study's participants ranged in age from roughly 18 to 89 years and lived across roughly 24 United States geographic areas. In the prospective study, participants were assigned to cohorts based on the clinical history participants reported in a screening survey and a study questionnaire. Exposed participants were defined as having been in contact with someone with a PCR-confirmed or clinician-diagnosed COVID-19 case within 2 weeks of study entry. Each participant in the prospective study had whole blood, serum and a nasopharyngeal or oropharyngeal swab collected by mobile phlebotomists. Participants in the prospective study had the option to provide additional blood draws and questionnaires over an approximately 2-month period. Prospective study blood samples were shipped either frozen or at room temperature before DNA extraction. On this clone itself: Its specific antigen is unknown. No much larger clone exists at a distance of one base, and base qualities are not known.

TCRbeta CDR3 regions were amplified from genomic DNA using the immunoSEQ Assay, a bias-controlled multiplex PCR. As for the authors' bioinformatics: Within the assay, amplification of reference gene primers was used to estimate how many nucleated cells each sample contained. To quantify the absolute abundance of each unique TCRbeta CDR3 rearrangement, sequence reads were collapsed and filtered. For each sample, productive Simpson clonality was calculated by taking the square root of Simpson's diversity index across productive rearrangements. In its TCRdb copy, this immuneACCESS table keeps in-frame sequences only and misses some clones. Where compared with another copy, unresolved V genes explain less than half of these, and the others have no known cause. Clonal size and the V and J genes are those of that table, whereas D and trimming came from the DNA. Present in this sample are some 300,000 clones, just under 90% of which were seen just once. The leading ten clones occupy 2.9% of the sample.

Taken from the germline V gene, the CDR1 and CDR2 loops are SGHRS and YFSETQ. The V and J ends are trimmed by 0 bases and 9 bases, leaving 4 bases between them. The CDR3, cysteine through phenylalanine, is 12 amino acids long. Just CDR3 DNA is preserved here, 36 bases in frame from base 1. This sequence was found in a woman between 50 and 59 years old who had been exposed to COVID-19. Rearrangement joined TRBV5-1 to TRBJ1-6, with the D gene too uncertain to name. The source material was PBMCs or T cells enriched from blood (not recorded which). Here is the DNA: TGCGCCAGCAGCTTGGTCGGTTCACCCCTCCACTTT. Its translation reads: CASSLVGSPLHF.